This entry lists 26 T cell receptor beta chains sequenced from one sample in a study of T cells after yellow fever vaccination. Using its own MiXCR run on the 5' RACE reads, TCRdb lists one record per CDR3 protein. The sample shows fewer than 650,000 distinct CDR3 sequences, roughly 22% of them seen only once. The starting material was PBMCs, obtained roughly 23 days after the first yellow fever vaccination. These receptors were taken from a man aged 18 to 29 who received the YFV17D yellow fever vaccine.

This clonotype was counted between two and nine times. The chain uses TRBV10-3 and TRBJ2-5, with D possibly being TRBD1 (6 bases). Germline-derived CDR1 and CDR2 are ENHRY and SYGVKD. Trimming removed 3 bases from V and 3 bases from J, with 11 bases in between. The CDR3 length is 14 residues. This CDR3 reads CAISERGFEETQYF. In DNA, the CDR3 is TGTGCCATCAGTGAAAGGGGGTTTGAAGAGACCCAGTACTTC.

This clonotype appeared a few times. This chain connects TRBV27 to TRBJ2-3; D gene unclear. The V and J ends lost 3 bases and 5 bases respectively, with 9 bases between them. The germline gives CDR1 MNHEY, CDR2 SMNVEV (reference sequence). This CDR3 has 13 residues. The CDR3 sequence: CASSLGQQDTQYF. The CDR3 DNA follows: TGTGCCAGCAGTTTGGGTCAGCAAGATACGCAGTATTTT.

CDR3 in amino acids: CASSMDSFYEQYF. CDR3 nucleotide sequence: TGTGCCAGTAGTATGGACAGCTTCTACGAGCAGTACTTC. The chain carries TRBV19 and TRBJ2-7, with D perhaps TRBD1 (6 bases). V lost 3 bases and J lost 3, with 9 bases in between. Germline V CDR1 and CDR2: LNHDA, SQIVND (reference sequence). CDR3 size: 13 residues.

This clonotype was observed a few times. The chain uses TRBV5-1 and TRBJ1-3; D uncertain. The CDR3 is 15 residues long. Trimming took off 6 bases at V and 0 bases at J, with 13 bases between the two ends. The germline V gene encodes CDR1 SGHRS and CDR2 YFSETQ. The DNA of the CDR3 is TGCGCCAGCAAGATTGACGGCAACTCTGGAAACACCATATATTTT. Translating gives CASKIDGNSGNTIYF.

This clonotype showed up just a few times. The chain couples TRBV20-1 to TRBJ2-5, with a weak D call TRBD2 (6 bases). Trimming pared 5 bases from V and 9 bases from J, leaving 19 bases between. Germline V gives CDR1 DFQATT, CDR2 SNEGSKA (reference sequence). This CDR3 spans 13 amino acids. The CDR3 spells CSAGPSATSSQYF. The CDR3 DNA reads TGCAGTGCTGGCCCTTCCGCCACTAGCTCCCAGTACTTC.

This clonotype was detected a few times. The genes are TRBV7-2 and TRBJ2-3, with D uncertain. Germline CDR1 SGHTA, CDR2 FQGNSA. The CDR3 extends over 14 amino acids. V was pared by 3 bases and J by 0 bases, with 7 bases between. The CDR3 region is CASSFAYSTDTQYF. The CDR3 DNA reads TGTGCCAGCAGCTTCGCCTATAGCACAGATACGCAGTATTTT. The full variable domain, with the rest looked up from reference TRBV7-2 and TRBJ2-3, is GAGVSQSPSNKVTEKGKDVELRCDPISGHTALYWYRQSLGQGLEFLIYFQGNSAPDKSGLPSDRFSAERTGGSVSTLTIQRTQQEDSAVYLCASSFAYSTDTQYFGPGTRLTVL.

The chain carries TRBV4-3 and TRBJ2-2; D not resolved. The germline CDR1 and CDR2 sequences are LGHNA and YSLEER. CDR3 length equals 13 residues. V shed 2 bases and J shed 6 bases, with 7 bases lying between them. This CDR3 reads CASSQFSAGELFF. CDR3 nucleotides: TGCGCCAGCAGCCAATTTTCCGCCGGGGAGCTGTTTTTT.

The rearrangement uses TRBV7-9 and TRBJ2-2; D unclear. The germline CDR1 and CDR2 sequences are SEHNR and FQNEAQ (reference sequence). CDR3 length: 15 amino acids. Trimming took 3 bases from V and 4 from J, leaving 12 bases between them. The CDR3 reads CASSFGLRSTGELFF. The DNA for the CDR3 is TGTGCCAGCAGCTTTGGCCTCAGAAGCACCGGGGAGCTGTTTTTT.

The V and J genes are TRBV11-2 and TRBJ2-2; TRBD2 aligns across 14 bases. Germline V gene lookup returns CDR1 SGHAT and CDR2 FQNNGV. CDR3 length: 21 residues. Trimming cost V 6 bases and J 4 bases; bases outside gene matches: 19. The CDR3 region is CASRSVAGTGLAGGRTGELFF. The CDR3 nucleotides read TGTGCCAGCAGATCTGTGGCCGGGACAGGACTAGCGGGGGGCCGCACCGGGGAGCTGTTTTTT.

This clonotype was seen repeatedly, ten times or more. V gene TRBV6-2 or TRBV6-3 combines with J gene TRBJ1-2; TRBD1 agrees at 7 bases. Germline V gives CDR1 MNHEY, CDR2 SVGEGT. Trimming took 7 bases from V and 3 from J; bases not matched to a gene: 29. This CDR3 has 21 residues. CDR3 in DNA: TGTGCCAGCACCCTTTTATGGGACAGCTGGATATCAGGGGCGCGTCACTATGGCTACACCTTC. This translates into CASTLLWDSWISGARHYGYTF.

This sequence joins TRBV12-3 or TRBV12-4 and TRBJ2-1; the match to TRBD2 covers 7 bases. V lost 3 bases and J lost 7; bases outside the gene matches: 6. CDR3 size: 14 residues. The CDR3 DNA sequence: TGTGCCAGCAGTTTCGGTGGGGGGGAAAATGAGCAGTTCTTC. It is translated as CASSFGGGENEQFF.

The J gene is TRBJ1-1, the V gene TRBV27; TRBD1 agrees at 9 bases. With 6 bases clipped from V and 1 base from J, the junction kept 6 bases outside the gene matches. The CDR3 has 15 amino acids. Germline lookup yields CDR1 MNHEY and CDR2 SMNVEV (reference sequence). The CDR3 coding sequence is TGTGCCAGCAGCGGACAGGGGATTGGGAACACTGAAGCTTTCTTT. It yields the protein CASSGQGIGNTEAFF.

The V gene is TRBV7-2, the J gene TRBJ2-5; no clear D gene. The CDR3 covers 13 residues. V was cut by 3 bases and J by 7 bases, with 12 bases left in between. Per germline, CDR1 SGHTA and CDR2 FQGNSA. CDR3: CASSLTGSGTQYF. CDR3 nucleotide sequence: TGTGCCAGCAGCTTGACGGGTTCAGGGACCCAGTACTTC.

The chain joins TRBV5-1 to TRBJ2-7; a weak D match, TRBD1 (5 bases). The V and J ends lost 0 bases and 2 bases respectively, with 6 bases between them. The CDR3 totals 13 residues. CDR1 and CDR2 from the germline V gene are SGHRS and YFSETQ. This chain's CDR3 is CASSLDRTYEQYV. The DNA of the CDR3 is TGCGCCAGCAGCTTGGACAGGACCTACGAGCAGTACGTC.

The CDR3: CASSRTSYSYEQYV. CDR3 DNA: TGTGCCAGCAGCCGCACAAGTTACTCCTACGAGCAGTACGTC. The chain employs TRBV6-2 or TRBV6-3 and TRBJ2-7; D not certain. Trimming left V 6 bases short and J 0 bases short, with 12 bases between. The CDR3 consists of 14 residues. Germline-derived CDR1 and CDR2 are MNHEY and SVGEGT.

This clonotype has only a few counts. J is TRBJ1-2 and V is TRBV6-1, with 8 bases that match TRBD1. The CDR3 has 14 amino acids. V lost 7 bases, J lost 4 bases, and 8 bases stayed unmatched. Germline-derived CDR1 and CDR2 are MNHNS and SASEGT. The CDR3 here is CASNPGTGFYGYTF. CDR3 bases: TGTGCCAGCAACCCGGGGACAGGCTTCTATGGCTACACCTTC.

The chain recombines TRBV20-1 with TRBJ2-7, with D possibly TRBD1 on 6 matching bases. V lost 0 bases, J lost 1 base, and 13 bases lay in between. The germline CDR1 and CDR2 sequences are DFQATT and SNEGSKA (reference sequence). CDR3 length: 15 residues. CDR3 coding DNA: TGCAGTGCTAGAGATTCAGGGGAGTTTTCCTACGAGCAGTACTTC. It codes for CSARDSGEFSYEQYF.

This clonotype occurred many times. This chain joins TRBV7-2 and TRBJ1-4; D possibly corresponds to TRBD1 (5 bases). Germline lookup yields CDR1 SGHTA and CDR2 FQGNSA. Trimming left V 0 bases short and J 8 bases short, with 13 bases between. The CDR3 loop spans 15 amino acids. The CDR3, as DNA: TGTGCCAGCAGCTTAGCGGCAGGGCGGGCCGAAAAACTGTTTTTT. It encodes CASSLAAGRAEKLFF.

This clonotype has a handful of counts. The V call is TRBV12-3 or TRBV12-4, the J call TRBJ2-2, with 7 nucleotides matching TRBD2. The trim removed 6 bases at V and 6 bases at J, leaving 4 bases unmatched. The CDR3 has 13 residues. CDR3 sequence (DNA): TGTGCCAGCAGGGGAGGGAGCGCCGGGGAGCTGTTTTTT. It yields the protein CASRGGSAGELFF.

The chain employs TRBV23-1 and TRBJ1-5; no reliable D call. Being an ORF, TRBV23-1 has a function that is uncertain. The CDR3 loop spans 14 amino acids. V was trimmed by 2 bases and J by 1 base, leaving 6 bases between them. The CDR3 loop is CASSQRQSNQPQHF. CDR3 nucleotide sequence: TGCGCCAGCAGTCAAAGACAAAGCAATCAGCCCCAGCATTTT.

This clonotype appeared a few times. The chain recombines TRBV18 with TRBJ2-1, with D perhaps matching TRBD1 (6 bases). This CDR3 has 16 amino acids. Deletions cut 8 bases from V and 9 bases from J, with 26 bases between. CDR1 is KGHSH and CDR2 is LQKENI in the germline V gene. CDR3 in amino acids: CASQDSQRISDSEQFF. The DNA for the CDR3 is TGTGCCAGCCAGGACTCACAGCGTATTTCGGACAGTGAGCAGTTCTTC.

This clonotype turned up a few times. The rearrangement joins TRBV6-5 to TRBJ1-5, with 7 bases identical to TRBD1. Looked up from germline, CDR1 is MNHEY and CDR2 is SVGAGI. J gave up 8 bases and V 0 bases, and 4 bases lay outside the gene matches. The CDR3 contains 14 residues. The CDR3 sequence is CASSYSQGVEPQHF. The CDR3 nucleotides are TGTGCCAGCAGTTACTCCCAGGGGGTTGAGCCCCAGCATTTT.

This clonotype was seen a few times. The CDR3: CASRPQGSDIQYF. The CDR3 bases are TGTGCCAGCCGACCGCAGGGCTCGGACATTCAGTACTTC. The genes are TRBV6-6 and TRBJ2-4; D possibly corresponds to TRBD1 (5 bases). Germline values: CDR1 MNHNY, CDR2 SVGAGI (reference sequence). The germline V and J ends were trimmed by 8 bases and 8 bases, with 16 bases remaining between them. The CDR3 consists of 13 residues.

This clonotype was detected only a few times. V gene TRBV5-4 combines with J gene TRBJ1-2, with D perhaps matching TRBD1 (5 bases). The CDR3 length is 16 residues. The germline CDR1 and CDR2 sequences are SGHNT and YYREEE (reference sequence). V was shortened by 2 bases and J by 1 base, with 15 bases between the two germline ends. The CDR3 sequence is CASSLWWTPLNYGYTF. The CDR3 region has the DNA TGTGCCAGCAGCTTATGGTGGACACCTCTTAACTATGGCTACACCTTC.

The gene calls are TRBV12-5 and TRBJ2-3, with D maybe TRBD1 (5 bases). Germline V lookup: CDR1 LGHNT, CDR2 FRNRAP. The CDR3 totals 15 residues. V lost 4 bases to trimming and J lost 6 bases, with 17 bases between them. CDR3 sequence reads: CASGSKLTGLDTQYF. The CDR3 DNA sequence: TGTGCTAGTGGTTCGAAGCTCACAGGCCTGGATACGCAGTATTTT.

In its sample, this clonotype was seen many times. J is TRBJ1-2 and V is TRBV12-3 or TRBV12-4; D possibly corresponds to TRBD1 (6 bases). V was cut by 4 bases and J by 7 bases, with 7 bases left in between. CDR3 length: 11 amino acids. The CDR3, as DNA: TGTGCCAGCAGTTCCAGGGGTGGCTACACCTTC. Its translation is CASSSRGGYTF.